This T cell receptor beta chain was recorded in a study of T cell responses to AZD1222 COVID-19 vaccine (dated by TCRdb to the early 2020s). General notes on the study: AZD1222 recipients given second doses at about 4 weeks or at about 12 weeks were pooled, since spike-specific TCR depth and breadth were not found to differ between the two schedules. Enrollment into the trials was organized by age into subgroups of 18-55, 56-69 and 70-plus years, and those subgroups contained about 160, 30 and 59 TCR-sequenced participants, respectively. TCR sequencing was performed for about 250 trial participants, of whom around 210 were given two doses of AZD1222 and around 25 were given two doses of MenACWY control vaccine.

On this clone: Its recognized antigen is unknown. Base qualities were left out, and no much larger clone turns up one base away.

The trim is 0 bases for V and 3 bases for J, with a gap of 3 bases between the germline ends. The cysteine opens and the phenylalanine closes a CDR3 of 13 amino acids. Only the CDR3 DNA stays, 39 bases, in frame from base 1. CDR1 is given as SGHTA and CDR2 as FQGNSA, both from the germline V gene. Overall results and qualifications from the work: Most participants were white British and females outnumbered males, and the authors suggested that clonal diversity may have been underestimated. Reportedly, almost half of the unique spike-specific TCRs recognized epitopes lying outside the regions that are mutated in the B.1.351 and B.1.1.7 variants. Because no day 14 peak-response samples were available, repertoires were characterized only after the peak T cell response. CD4 TCRs associated with the vaccine covered the entire spike protein, and the dominant responses were in regions 160-218 and 743-854. In the small 56-69-year group, the increase in depth fell short of significance, most likely because of low power. Conclusions about previously exposed vaccinees are limited, since just 5 or 6 AZD1222 recipients were seropositive for SARS-CoV-2 at baseline. Spike-specific TCR breadth and depth rose significantly after two AZD1222 doses compared with day 0 and with MenACWY recipients.

The time point label here, explained by the study, means: baseline before first vaccination. Vaccinee samples were obtained from the UK trials COV001 and COV002, which included a single-blind randomized controlled phase 2/3 trial of AZD1222 (ChAdOx1 nCoV-19) in healthy adults. For TCRbeta chain sequencing, PBMC samples from trial participants were taken at day 0 and at day 28 after the second dose. The CDR3 regions of human TCRbeta chains were subjected to immunosequencing. In the source study's methods: TCRs in the repertoires were matched against a reference library of SARS-CoV-2-specific TCRs that had been generated with the MIRA antigen-specificity platform. Breadth meant the fraction of unique TCRs that were SARS-CoV-2-associated, whereas depth meant the fraction of total T cells that were SARS-CoV-2-associated. Using the MIRA data, every spike-specific TCR was mapped to the spike region that the TCR reacted to and assigned to either a CD4 or a CD8 class. Log10-transformed breadth and depth values were compared by one-way ANOVA with Sidak's multiple comparisons tests. TCRdb provides this immuneACCESS table in a form limited to in-frame rearrangements. Some clones are lacking; in checked studies, under half of them reflect an unresolved V gene, and why the rest are absent is not known. From that table come the V and J calls and clone size; the DNA was used to work out D and trimming. The table for this sample lists some 100,000 clones; about 87% of them were counted only once. The ten top clones hold approximately 3% of the sample.

The sequence was collected from an adult in good health. The chain is made from TRBV7-2 and TRBJ1-3, with the D gene not confidently named. Specimen: peripheral blood, collected on day 0 of AZD1222 vaccination. The DNA reads TGTGCCAGCAGCTTAGCGGTTGGAAACACCATATATTTT. It encodes CASSLAVGNTIYF.